These 21 T cell receptor beta chains came from one sample sequenced in a study of beta chain features in type 1 diabetes. Overall study results and limits: Across all four CD4+ subsets, people with type 1 diabetes showed modestly shorter TCRB CDR3s.

Expressed TCRB transcripts were sequenced, since all the RNA that had been isolated was reverse transcribed. Sequencing was performed with immunoSEQ multiplex PCR; in TCRdb, only in-frame clones are kept and a portion is missing. The table records more than 250,000 clones, roughly a quarter of them present only once. Their cognate antigens are unknown. Sequencing was done on a sample of naive CD4+ T cells from blood. All receptors derive from a woman between 25 and 40 years old with type 1 diabetes.

This clone was detected only a few times. The chain has TRBV14 and TRBJ2-6; maybe TRBD1 (7 bases). Trimming stripped 4 bases from V and 5 bases from J, with 12 bases between. CDR3 length: 15 residues. Germline V CDR1 and CDR2: SGHDN, FVKESK. DNA of the CDR3: TGTGCCAGCAGCCGCGGGACAGTGAGGGCCAACGTCCTGACTTTC. Translated, it gives CASSRGTVRANVLTF.

The chain is built from TRBV5-1 and TRBJ2-7, with D possibly TRBD1 on 6 matching bases. Germline values: CDR1 SGHRS, CDR2 YFSETQ. This CDR3 is 14 amino acids long. V was clipped by 6 bases and J by 9 bases, with 22 bases between them. CDR3 amino acids: CASMVDSHTSGQYF. CDR3 in DNA: TGCGCCAGCATGGTGGACAGTCACACGAGCGGGCAGTACTTC.

This clone came up a few times. V is TRBV5-1 and J is TRBJ2-1; TRBD1 is a possible D gene (6 bases). With 2 bases removed from V and 2 bases from J, the gap between germline ends came to 11 bases. Germline CDR1 is SGHRS and CDR2 is YFSETQ. The CDR3 has 15 amino acids. CDR3 sequence (DNA): TGCGCCAGCAGCTTAAGTACAGGGCCCTACAATGAGCAGTTCTTC. It encodes CASSLSTGPYNEQFF.

This clone was observed a few times. J is TRBJ2-1 and V is TRBV4-1, with TRBD2 as a possible D gene (6 bases). Germline V gene sequence: CDR1 MGHRA, CDR2 YSYEKL. V was pared by 4 bases and J by 6 bases, with 13 bases between. The CDR3 has 14 residues. The CDR3 loop reads CASSRDSPRNEQFF. CDR3 nucleotide sequence: TGCGCCAGCAGCCGGGACTCACCCCGCAATGAGCAGTTCTTC.

This clone was observed a few times. The chain uses TRBV9 and TRBJ2-1; the match to TRBD2 covers 12 bases. J gave up 9 bases and V 3 bases, and 4 bases lay outside the gene matches. Germline assignment: CDR1 SGDLS and CDR2 YYNGEE. This CDR3 spans 14 amino acids. CDR3 residues: CASSGRTSGVEQFF. In DNA form, the CDR3 reads TGTGCCAGCAGCGGACGGACTAGCGGGGTTGAGCAGTTCTTC.

The chain recombines TRBV7-8 with TRBJ1-1; D remains unclear. The CDR3 sequence is 14 residues long. Trimming cost V 5 bases and J 2 bases, with 12 bases left between them. Germline lookup yields CDR1 SGHVS and CDR2 FQNEAQ. CDR3 sequence reads: CASSTRLPNTEAFF. In nucleotides, the CDR3 is TGTGCCAGCAGCACTCGCCTCCCAAACACTGAAGCTTTCTTT.

V gene TRBV15 combines with J gene TRBJ1-2, with TRBD1 matching 7 bases. The CDR3 consists of 13 residues. Germline values: CDR1 LNHNV, CDR2 YYDKDF (reference sequence). Losses at the gene ends were 4 bases for V and 7 bases for J; bases not matched to a gene: 6. The CDR3 spells CATSITGAGGYTF. As DNA, the CDR3 is TGTGCCACCAGCATAACAGGGGCTGGTGGCTACACCTTC.

The J gene is TRBJ2-4, the V gene TRBV5-1, with 9 bases lining up with TRBD1. V shed 3 bases, J shed 1 base, and the junction held 17 bases outside the gene matches. This CDR3 spans 20 amino acids. CDR1 and CDR2 from the germline V gene are SGHRS and YFSETQ. CDR3 coding DNA: TGCGCCAGCAGCTCACCTCCGGGACAGGGTGCCCCGACCGCCAAAAACATTCAGTACTTC. Translation: CASSSPPGQGAPTAKNIQYF. Full variable domain (remainder filled in from reference TRBV5-1 and TRBJ2-4): KAGVTQTPRYLIKTRGQQVTLSCSPISGHRSVSWYQQTPGQGLQFLFEYFSETQRNKGNFPGRFSGRQFSNSRSEMNVSTLELGDSALYLCASSSPPGQGAPTAKNIQYFGAGTRLSVL.

The gene calls are TRBV29-1 and TRBJ1-1; D gene unclear. This CDR3 has 13 amino acids. Trimming pared 3 bases from V and 5 bases from J, leaving 13 bases between. Germline CDR1 SQVTM, CDR2 ANQGSEA. The CDR3 region is CSVEETGGTEAFF. As DNA, the CDR3 is TGCAGCGTTGAGGAGACGGGTGGAACTGAAGCTTTCTTT.

The table lists this clone with a few counts. V and J are TRBV5-1 and TRBJ2-7; 11 nucleotides agree with TRBD1. Trimming took 3 bases from V and 4 from J; bases not matched to a gene: 6. CDR3 size: 15 residues. In germline, CDR1 is SGHRS, CDR2 YFSETQ. CDR3 loop: CASSSAGTGGYEQYF. The CDR3, as DNA: TGCGCCAGCAGCTCTGCCGGGACAGGGGGATACGAGCAGTACTTC.

V usage is TRBV9 and J usage is TRBJ2-1; 14 nucleotides match TRBD2. V shed 2 bases and J 4 bases; nucleotides not matched to a gene: 5. The CDR3 is 17 amino acids. From germline, CDR1 is SGDLS and CDR2 YYNGEE. CDR3 protein: CASSVGLAGGRYNEQFF. The CDR3 nucleotides read TGTGCCAGCAGCGTCGGACTAGCGGGAGGAAGGTACAATGAGCAGTTCTTC.

The chain joins TRBV5-1 to TRBJ2-3; 7 bases are a match to TRBD1. This CDR3 is built from 13 residues. Germline trimming cut 7 bases from V and 1 base from J; bases unmatched to any gene: 3. Germline CDR1 and CDR2: SGHRS and YFSETQ. CDR3 coding DNA: TGCGCCAGCCAGCAGGGGGGCACAGATACGCAGTATTTT. The encoded protein is CASQQGGTDTQYF. Using reference TRBV5-1 and TRBJ2-3 for the parts outside the CDR3, the full variable domain is KAGVTQTPRYLIKTRGQQVTLSCSPISGHRSVSWYQQTPGQGLQFLFEYFSETQRNKGNFPGRFSGRQFSNSRSEMNVSTLELGDSALYLCASQQGGTDTQYFGPGTRLTVL.

This chain connects TRBV7-9 to TRBJ1-2; D is unclear. Trimming left V 3 bases short and J 12 bases short, with 14 bases between. The CDR3 covers 12 residues. Germline V gene data show CDR1 as SEHNR and CDR2 as FQNEAQ (reference sequence). The DNA of the CDR3 is TGTGCCAGCAGCTTTATTACCCGCGGTGACACCTTC. Protein sequence: CASSFITRGDTF.

This clone turned up a few times. The rearrangement joins TRBV29-1 to TRBJ2-1, with 11 bases identical to TRBD2. This CDR3 region has 15 residues. Germline CDR1 and CDR2: SQVTM and ANQGSEA. J was trimmed by 0 bases and V by 7 bases; bases with no gene match: 5. This chain's CDR3 is CSEGTSGSSYNEQFF. In DNA, the CDR3 is TGCAGCGAAGGGACTAGCGGTAGCTCCTACAATGAGCAGTTCTTC.

A few counts support this clone. This chain links TRBV9 with TRBJ2-5, with TRBD2 identical over 8 bases. Germline assignment: CDR1 SGDLS and CDR2 YYNGEE. The CDR3 spans 13 residues. Unmatched junction bases numbered 6, after V lost 7 bases and J lost 4 bases. The CDR3 reads CASGAGEPETQYF. CDR3 nucleotides: TGTGCCAGCGGAGCGGGAGAGCCAGAGACCCAGTACTTC.

The table lists this clone with a few counts. The V call is TRBV30, the J call TRBJ1-1; TRBD1 might be the D (5 bases). The V gene's germline CDR1 is GTSNPN and CDR2 SVGIG (reference sequence). Between the trimmed V and J ends, which lost 8 bases and 0 bases, there was a span of 16 bases. The CDR3 is 14 residues long. The CDR3 spells CARMQGHLNTEAFF. The CDR3 DNA sequence: TGTGCCCGCATGCAGGGCCATCTGAACACTGAAGCTTTCTTT.

As for this clone: This same CDR3 is encoded by further DNA sequences in the sample. The rearrangement joins TRBV30 to TRBJ2-7; maybe TRBD1 (6 bases). Trimming removed 3 bases at V and 3 bases at J, with 6 bases between. In germline, CDR1 is GTSNPN, CDR2 SVGIG (reference sequence). This CDR3 has 11 residues. The CDR3: CAWRTGYEQYF. Written as DNA, the CDR3 is TGTGCCTGGAGGACAGGCTACGAGCAGTACTTC.

This clone turned up a few times. The V and J genes are TRBV2 and TRBJ2-7, with 10 bases fitting TRBD1. In germline, CDR1 is SNHLY, CDR2 FYNNEI. Trimming removed 4 bases from V and 3 bases from J; junction bases left unmatched: 3. The CDR3 is 14 residues long. This CDR3 is CASSGQGAFYEQYF. The CDR3 nucleotides read TGTGCCAGCAGTGGACAGGGGGCTTTCTACGAGCAGTACTTC.

This clone has only a few counts. The chain joins TRBV30 to TRBJ2-5; the match to TRBD2 covers 8 bases. The CDR3 spans 16 residues. Trimming took 3 bases from V and 1 from J; bases not matched to a gene: 10. The V gene's germline CDR1 is GTSNPN and CDR2 SVGIG (reference sequence). CDR3 sequence reads: CAWSPGLAGRQETQYF. Here the CDR3 DNA reads TGTGCCTGGAGCCCGGGATTAGCGGGACGCCAAGAGACCCAGTACTTC.

The genes are TRBV2 and TRBJ1-1; a possible D gene is TRBD1 (6 bases). CDR1 is SNHLY and CDR2 is FYNNEI in the germline V gene. The CDR3 runs to 13 residues. Trimming pared 3 bases from V and 7 bases from J, leaving 12 bases between. Here the CDR3 reads CASSEAQDSEAFF. The CDR3, as DNA: TGTGCCAGCAGTGAGGCCCAGGACAGTGAAGCTTTCTTT.

This clone was counted a few times. The chain uses TRBV30 and TRBJ1-2; a possible D gene is TRBD1 (6 bases). Germline lookup yields CDR1 GTSNPN and CDR2 SVGIG (reference sequence). V was shortened by 7 bases and J by 3 bases, with 15 bases between the two germline ends. The CDR3 covers 13 residues. CDR3 bases: TGTGCCTTCAGGGGTGGGATTTACTATGGCTACACCTTC. This gives the protein CAFRGGIYYGYTF.